The entry that follows covers one T cell receptor beta chain sequence. The target antigen is unknown. Germline-derived CDR1 and CDR2 are SGHVS and FQNEAQ. The J segment lost 4 bases and the V segment lost 0 bases, leaving 5 bases of the junction unmatched. The CDR3 is 15 residues long. For the second PCR, which ran for about 7 to 12 cycles, a sample-barcoded 5' primer and a J-beta primer mix were used. One entry per CDR3 protein results from TCRdb running MiXCR on the 5' RACE reads. Among 1.5 million to 1.9 million distinct CDR3 sequences listed, 35% to 45% were seen once. Drawn from each donor were ten milliliters of peripheral blood. The data derive from a study of blood T cells in healthy people across ages. Overall study: Template switching recovered approximately one barcoded beta molecule for every two T cells. The study's findings and limits: Estimated diversity across one million T cells was deemed an underestimate. Among long-lived donors, naive CD4+ cells were more numerous and diversity higher than in aged donors.

The sample taken for sequencing was blood. The chain uses TRBV7-8 and TRBJ1-2; 7 nucleotides align to TRBD1. The TCR originated in a woman younger than 30 in good health. CDR3: CASSLAEDRVYGYTF. As DNA, the CDR3 is TGTGCCAGCAGCTTAGCCGAAGACAGGGTCTATGGCTACACCTTC. The complete variable domain, with remaining parts taken from reference TRBV7-8 and TRBJ1-2, reads GAGVSQSPRYKVAKRGQDVALRCDPISGHVSLFWYQQALGQGPEFLTYFQNEAQLDKSGLPSDRFFAERPEGSVSTLKIQRTQQEDSAVYLCASSLAEDRVYGYTFGSGTRLTVV.